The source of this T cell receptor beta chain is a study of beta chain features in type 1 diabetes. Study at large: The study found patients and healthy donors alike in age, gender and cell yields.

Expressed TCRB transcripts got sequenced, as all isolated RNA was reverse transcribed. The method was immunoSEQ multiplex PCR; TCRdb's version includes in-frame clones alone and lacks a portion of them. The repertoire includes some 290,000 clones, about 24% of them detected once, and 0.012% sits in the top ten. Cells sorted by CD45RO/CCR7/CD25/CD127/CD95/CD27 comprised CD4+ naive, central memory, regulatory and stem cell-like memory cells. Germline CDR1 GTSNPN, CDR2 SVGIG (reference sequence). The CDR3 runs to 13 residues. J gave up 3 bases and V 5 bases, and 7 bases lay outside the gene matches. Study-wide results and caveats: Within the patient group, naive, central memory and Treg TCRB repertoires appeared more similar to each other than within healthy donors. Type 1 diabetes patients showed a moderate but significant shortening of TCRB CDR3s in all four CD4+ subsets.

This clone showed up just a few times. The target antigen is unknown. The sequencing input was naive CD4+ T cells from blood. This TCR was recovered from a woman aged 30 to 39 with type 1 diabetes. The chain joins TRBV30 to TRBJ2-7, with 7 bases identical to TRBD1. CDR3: CAWDLGQYYEQYF. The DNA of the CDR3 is TGTGCCTGGGATCTGGGACAGTACTACGAGCAGTACTTC. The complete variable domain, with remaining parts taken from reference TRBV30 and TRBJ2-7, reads SQTIHQWPATLVQPVGSPLSLECTVEGTSNPNLYWYRQAAGRGLQLLFYSVGIGQISSEVPQNLSASRPQDRQFILSSKKLLLSDSGFYLCAWDLGQYYEQYFGPGTRLTVT.